This T cell receptor (beta chain) was observed in a study of T cell clonality in common variable immunodeficiency. Libraries were prepared by immunoSEQ multiplex PCR; TCRdb keeps only in-frame clonotypes and omits some of them. Reported are over 45,000 clones, none seen only once; the ten largest carry 1.8%. Germline V CDR1 and CDR2: SGHRS, YFSETQ. CDR3 length: 16 residues. This clone has just a few counts. One junction end does not reproduce the germline sequence, and a read error may be involved. The read terminates 3 residues before the CDR3 end, so the remaining end is supplied by the germline J gene. The same CDR3 can be traced to other DNA sequences in this sample.

V is TRBV5-1 and J is TRBJ1-2, with a tentative D call TRBD1 (6 bases). The sequence derives from a person aged 18 to 75 in good health. Material for sequencing was peripheral blood mononuclear cells. CDR3 protein: CASHFPGDQANYGYTF. CDR3 bases read: TGCGCCAGCCATTTCCCAGGGGACCAAGCTAACTATGGA. The variable domain in full, with the rest retrieved from reference TRBV5-1 and TRBJ1-2, is KAGVTQTPRYLIKTRGQQVTLSCSPISGHRSVSWYQQTPGQGLQFLFEYFSETQRNKGNFPGRFSGRQFSNSRSEMNVSTLELGDSALYLCASHFPGDQANYGYTFGSGTRLTVV.